This T cell receptor beta chain was identified during a study of T cells expressing NK-cell markers. Study at large: Repertoire data for TCR beta were derived from sorted T cells (CD3+CD56+NKG2C+, CD3+CD56+NKG2C- and CD3+CD56-NKG2C+). Whole-study findings and limits: In more than 5 donors, dominant CD3+CD56+NKG2C+ clonotypes ranked among the top 10 CD8+ clonotypes. Several donors' CD3+CD56-NKG2C+ cells were dominated by the same clonotypes.

Germline CDR1 is SQVTM and CDR2 is ANQGSEA. The CDR3 spans 11 residues. Turning to this clonotype: The antigen remains undetermined.

From its re-call of the 5' RACE reads, TCRdb lists each CDR3 protein once, without DNA. The sample table sets out about 440,000 distinct CDR3 sequences. Sequenced material: blood T cells: a sorted CD56 or NKG2C T cell subset, CD4+ or CD8+ T cells, or bulk PBMC T cells (not recorded which). The chain employs TRBV29-1 and TRBJ2-1; the D call from TCRdb, TRBD1, cannot be confirmed without DNA. The TCR sequence derives from a woman between 18 and 69 years old in good health. The CDR3 loop reads CSVPPRGEQFF.